This TCR beta chain is drawn from a study of blood T cells in healthy people across ages. Study observations and caveats: The authors considered diversity estimates from one million T cells to be underestimates. Changes seen in expanded clonotypes were possibly confounded by donor CMV status left unknown.

For this clonotype: Its antigen is currently unknown.

Next came a second PCR, run for roughly 6 to 11 cycles, which used a sample-barcoded 5' primer along with a J-beta primer mix. One entry per CDR3 protein, called by TCRdb with MiXCR from the 5' RACE reads. The table records hundreds of thousands of distinct CDR3 sequences, under 70% of them present only once. V was cut by 4 bases and J by 5 bases, with 10 bases left in between. Germline CDR1 DFQATT, CDR2 SNEGSKA (reference sequence). This CDR3 contains 12 residues. The TCR was taken from a man in his fifties or sixties in good health. The chain joins TRBV20-1 to TRBJ2-3; D uncertain. Sequencing input: blood. Here the CDR3 reads CSANPAGDTQYF. The CDR3 DNA reads TGCAGTGCTAACCCAGCCGGAGATACGCAGTATTTT.